This TCR beta chain emerged from a study of post-analysis software for immune sequencing data. General study findings and limits: Multiple sclerosis patients had significantly lower normalized Chao1 diversity than controls. When patients were compared with controls, about five TRBV segments were more frequent, TRBV5-6, TRBV5-1 and TRBV20-1 among them.

CDR3 size: 19 residues. V was pared by 4 bases and J by 3 bases, with 18 bases of the junction left unmatched. Germline values: CDR1 KGHDR, CDR2 SFDVKD. On this clonotype: What it binds is not known.

Each TCR beta cDNA library carried unique molecular identifiers. Input of about 0.85 to 10 million T cells yielded 500,000 to 550,000 cDNA molecules. TCRdb passed the PCR reads through MiXCR, listing each CDR3 protein once. This table has roughly 580,000 distinct CDR3 sequences, 40% to 50% appearing once. The receptor was derived from a girl under 18 with multiple sclerosis. The chain is built from TRBV24-1 and TRBJ1-1, with 8 bases lining up with TRBD1. Input material: blood. CDR3: CATSEQLPGQVLLHTEAFF. The CDR3 DNA follows: TGTGCCACCAGTGAACAACTTCCGGGACAGGTACTACTCCACACTGAAGCTTTCTTT.